This passage covers 20 T cell receptor beta chains from one sample sequenced in a study of T-cell memory formation after mild COVID-19. Using its own MiXCR run on the 5' RACE reads, TCRdb lists one record per CDR3 protein. Among more than 35,000 distinct CDR3 sequences listed, 6.1% were seen once. The specimen was PBMCs or a T cell subset sorted from them (not recorded which). The receptors derive from an adult who had mild COVID-19 (a few samples of this study predate the infection). Cell type and time point are not known.

This clonotype was detected ten times or more. The chain joins TRBV4-1 to TRBJ1-2, with D perhaps TRBD1 (6 bases). The CDR3 runs to 18 residues. Germline V gene data show CDR1 as MGHRA and CDR2 as YSYEKL. V lost 2 bases and J lost 3, with 22 bases in between. Here the CDR3 DNA reads TGCGCCAGCAGCCAACGCCCCCAAGGCAGGGGCATTGACTATGGCTACACCTTC. This sequence encodes CASSQRPQGRGIDYGYTF.

This clonotype has ten or more counts. J is TRBJ1-1 and V is TRBV29-1; D perhaps matches TRBD1 (6 bases). Germline V gives CDR1 SQVTM, CDR2 ANQGSEA. Trimming removed 6 bases from V and 7 bases from J, with 12 bases in between. The CDR3 consists of 11 residues. The CDR3 bases are TGCAGCGTAGTGGACAGTTATGAAGCTTTCTTT. Its translation: CSVVDSYEAFF.

V usage is TRBV7-2 and J usage is TRBJ1-5; D is unresolved. This CDR3 has 14 amino acids. Germline CDR1 reads SGHTA; CDR2 reads FQGNSA. Trimming cost V 5 bases and J 5 bases, with 13 bases left between them. The CDR3 here is CASSKIGRDQPQHF. The CDR3 DNA reads as TGTGCCAGCAGCAAAATCGGACGGGATCAGCCCCAGCATTTT.

This clonotype was recorded at least ten times. The V call is TRBV6-6, the J call TRBJ2-1; 10 bases are a match to TRBD1. Losses at the gene ends were 6 bases for V and 6 bases for J; bases not matched to a gene: 5. The CDR3 is 14 residues long. Per the germline V gene, CDR1 is MNHNY and CDR2 is SVGAGI (reference sequence). As DNA, the CDR3 is TGTGCCAGCAGAAGACAGGGGGCGGTCAATGAGCAGTTCTTC. Amino acids: CASRRQGAVNEQFF.

This clonotype showed up many times. CDR3 in amino acids: CASSPSYQETQYF. The CDR3, as DNA: TGTGCCAGCAGTCCCTCGTACCAAGAGACCCAGTACTTC. The chain uses TRBV6-5 and TRBJ2-5; D gene unclear. Trimming left V 5 bases short and J 0 bases short, with 7 bases between. The CDR3 is 13 amino acids. Germline-derived CDR1 and CDR2 are MNHEY and SVGAGI.

This clonotype was counted many times. V is TRBV7-2 and J is TRBJ2-7; TRBD1 might be the D (6 bases). The germline V gene encodes CDR1 SGHTA and CDR2 FQGNSA. The CDR3 consists of 14 residues. Trimming took off 4 bases at V and 1 base at J, with 11 bases between the two ends. Here the CDR3 reads CASSSATGSYEQYF. The CDR3 coding sequence is TGTGCCAGCAGCTCAGCGACAGGATCCTACGAGCAGTACTTC.

This clonotype was seen repeatedly, ten times or more. The CDR3 here is CASSSGHGNTDTQYF. In nucleotides, the CDR3 is TGTGCCAGCTCTTCGGGACATGGTAACACAGATACGCAGTATTTT. The rearrangement uses TRBV6-1 and TRBJ2-3, with D possibly matching TRBD1 (6 bases). The CDR3 is 15 residues long. The V and J ends lost 8 bases and 2 bases respectively, with 17 bases between them. Germline assignment: CDR1 MNHNS and CDR2 SASEGT.

This clonotype showed up many times. V usage is TRBV7-2 and J usage is TRBJ2-7, with TRBD2 matching 10 bases. V shed 4 bases, J shed 7 bases, and the junction held 13 bases outside the gene matches. The CDR3 loop spans 16 amino acids. Germline CDR1 is SGHTA and CDR2 is FQGNSA. CDR3 sequence reads: CASSSQGLAGVREQYF. The CDR3 nucleotides read TGTGCCAGCAGCTCCCAGGGCCTAGCGGGAGTGAGGGAGCAGTACTTC. Drawing the rest from reference TRBV7-2 and TRBJ2-7, the complete variable domain is GAGVSQSPSNKVTEKGKDVELRCDPISGHTALYWYRQSLGQGLEFLIYFQGNSAPDKSGLPSDRFSAERTGGSVSTLTIQRTQQEDSAVYLCASSSQGLAGVREQYFGPGTRLTVT.

This clonotype came up many times. The rearrangement uses TRBV20-1 and TRBJ2-3; 9 positions match TRBD2. CDR1 DFQATT and CDR2 SNEGSKA come from the germline V gene (reference sequence). The CDR3 covers 15 residues. Trimming removed 5 bases from V and 7 bases from J; junction bases left unmatched: 13. CDR3 amino acids: CSAYPPGLAVNTQYF. In nucleotides, the CDR3 is TGCAGTGCTTATCCCCCGGGACTAGCAGTTAATACGCAGTATTTT.

V and J are TRBV19 and TRBJ1-1; D perhaps matches TRBD1 (6 bases). Germline V gives CDR1 LNHDA, CDR2 SQIVND (reference sequence). Trimming took off 0 bases at V and 10 bases at J, with 9 bases between the two ends. This CDR3 is built from 12 residues. The CDR3 nucleotides read TGTGCCAGTAGTATAGAGCACAGGGCAGCTTTCTTT. As protein: CASSIEHRAAFF.

This clonotype was found many times. CDR3: CASSLRGNYGYTF. For the CDR3, the DNA is TGTGCCAGCAGTTTGAGAGGGAACTATGGCTACACCTTC. The chain has TRBV27 and TRBJ1-2, with D unresolved. CDR1 is MNHEY and CDR2 is SMNVEV in the germline V gene (reference sequence). Deletions cut 3 bases from V and 2 bases from J, with 7 bases between. The CDR3 has 13 amino acids.

The genes are TRBV18 and TRBJ2-1, with TRBD1 as a possible D gene (6 bases). Germline CDR1 KGHSH, CDR2 LQKENI. The length of the CDR3 is 16 residues. V was clipped by 0 bases and J by 3 bases, with 12 bases between them. This chain's CDR3 is CASSPPQGYHYNEQFF. CDR3 bases: TGTGCCAGCTCACCACCTCAGGGGTATCACTACAATGAGCAGTTCTTC.

In its sample, this clonotype was seen many times. The J gene is TRBJ2-4, the V gene TRBV5-1; 10 bases map to TRBD1. The CDR3 spans 15 residues. V lost 4 bases to trimming and J lost 4 bases; unmatched junction nucleotides: 5. The germline V gene has CDR1 SGHRS and CDR2 YFSETQ. DNA for the CDR3: TGCGCCAGCAGCGGAGGACAGGGGGGAAAAAACATTCAGTACTTC. Its protein is CASSGGQGGKNIQYF.

Only a few counts were recorded for this clonotype. The chain is built from TRBV5-1 and TRBJ2-4, with TRBD2 matching over 14 bases. The CDR3 runs to 20 residues. Trimming at V came to 4 bases and at J to 1 base, leaving 13 bases not matched to a gene. Germline V gives CDR1 SGHRS, CDR2 YFSETQ. The CDR3 sequence is CASSAYPGLAGVLAKNIQYF. In DNA form, the CDR3 reads TGCGCCAGCAGCGCATACCCGGGACTAGCGGGAGTCCTGGCCAAAAACATTCAGTACTTC.

This clonotype occurred many times. The chain uses TRBV6-2 or TRBV6-3 and TRBJ1-2; 10 bases match TRBD1. CDR1 is MNHEY and CDR2 is SVGEGT in the germline V gene. The CDR3 spans 14 residues. Germline trimming cut 6 bases from V and 4 bases from J; bases unmatched to any gene: 5. CDR3 DNA sequence: TGTGCCAGCAGAGGACAGGGGGGAAGCTATGGCTACACCTTC. Residues: CASRGQGGSYGYTF.

The chain uses TRBV14 and TRBJ1-2, with 8 bases aligning to TRBD1. The CDR3 length is 14 residues. V lost 1 base to trimming and J lost 9 bases; unmatched junction nucleotides: 7. Germline V gene data show CDR1 as SGHDN and CDR2 as FVKESK. The CDR3 here is CASSQGWDRMSYTF. The DNA of the CDR3 is TGTGCCAGCAGCCAAGGGTGGGACAGGATGAGCTACACCTTC.

The gene calls are TRBV28 and TRBJ2-5; D call uncertain. V lost 5 bases, J lost 0 bases, and 16 bases lay in between. CDR1 is MDHEN and CDR2 is SYDVKM in the germline V gene. This CDR3 comprises 16 residues. CDR3 sequence (DNA): TGTGCCAGCAGTGCCCGGCCTAGTTCGTACCAAGAGACCCAGTACTTC. Translating gives CASSARPSSYQETQYF.

This clonotype was found many times. The chain is built from TRBV24-1 and TRBJ2-5; possibly TRBD2 for D (7 bases). Between the trimmed V and J ends, which lost 4 bases and 2 bases, there was a span of 16 bases. There are 16 residues in the CDR3. Germline-derived CDR1 and CDR2 are KGHDR and SFDVKD. CDR3 protein: CATSERGGRGQETQYF. The CDR3 DNA follows: TGTGCCACCAGTGAAAGGGGGGGTCGAGGACAAGAGACCCAGTACTTC.

In its sample, this clonotype was seen many times. This chain joins TRBV9 and TRBJ2-1; maybe TRBD1 (6 bases). Germline V gene sequence: CDR1 SGDLS, CDR2 YYNGEE. Trimming left V 4 bases short and J 6 bases short, with 14 bases between. The CDR3 spans 14 residues. CDR3 nucleotides: TGTGCCAGCAGCCCCCGACAGGCATTCAATGAGCAGTTCTTC. Its translation is CASSPRQAFNEQFF.

The chain joins TRBV12-3 or TRBV12-4 to TRBJ1-1, with TRBD1 identical over 8 bases. The CDR3 is 14 residues long. With 6 bases clipped from V and 6 bases from J, the junction kept 9 bases outside the gene matches. The CDR3 DNA sequence: TGTGCCAGCAGAATAAGGACAGGGAGGTCTGAAGCTTTCTTT. Amino acids: CASRIRTGRSEAFF.